Each of the 19 T cell receptor beta chains below was sequenced from the same sample in a study of shared clonotypes between healthy human individuals. The assay was immunoSEQ multiplex PCR, and TCRdb's table has in-frame clones only and misses some. The sample includes a few million clones, just over 90% of them seen just once. The sequenced material came from naive CD4+ T cells sorted from blood. This sample's subset: CD45RA+ positively selected. Every receptor here comes from a man in his late teens or twenties in good health.

The rearrangement joins TRBV28 to TRBJ2-7; no clear D gene. V was shortened by 2 bases and J by 3 bases, with 8 bases between the two germline ends. CDR1 MDHEN and CDR2 SYDVKM come from the germline V gene. This CDR3 has 13 amino acids. The CDR3 loop reads CASSLGVGYEQYF. The CDR3 DNA reads TGTGCCAGCAGTTTAGGTGTGGGCTACGAGCAGTACTTC.

V is TRBV4-1 and J is TRBJ1-2; D is unclear. The germline gives CDR1 MGHRA, CDR2 YSYEKL. CDR3 length equals 14 residues. Between the trimmed V and J ends, which lost 1 base and 4 bases, there was a span of 10 bases. The CDR3 region has the DNA TGCGCCAGCAGCCAAGTAGGCCAAGCCTATGGCTACACCTTC. Translation: CASSQVGQAYGYTF.

This chain links TRBV18 with TRBJ2-2, with 8 bases identical to TRBD2. There are 15 residues in the CDR3. Trimming cost V 6 bases and J 5 bases; bases outside gene matches: 8. Germline loops: CDR1 KGHSH, CDR2 LQKENI. DNA of the CDR3: TGTGCCAGCTCGCCTCCGGGGGGGCCGACCGGGGAGCTGTTTTTT. It codes for CASSPPGGPTGELFF.

This chain connects TRBV5-1 to TRBJ1-1, with 9 bases matching TRBD1. The germline gives CDR1 SGHRS, CDR2 YFSETQ. CDR3 length equals 15 residues. V shed 2 bases and J 6 bases; nucleotides not matched to a gene: 8. CDR3 loop: CASSFSGQGLSEAFF. Written as DNA, the CDR3 is TGCGCCAGCAGCTTTTCGGGACAGGGACTTTCTGAAGCTTTCTTT. Supplemented by reference TRBV5-1 and TRBJ1-1, the full variable domain reads KAGVTQTPRYLIKTRGQQVTLSCSPISGHRSVSWYQQTPGQGLQFLFEYFSETQRNKGNFPGRFSGRQFSNSRSEMNVSTLELGDSALYLCASSFSGQGLSEAFFGQGTRLTVV.

This sequence joins TRBV5-1 and TRBJ2-5; D may be TRBD1 (6 bases). This CDR3 has 15 amino acids. The germline V gene has CDR1 SGHRS and CDR2 YFSETQ. V was pared by 0 bases and J by 4 bases, with 13 bases between. The CDR3 region is CASSLGGHTIETQYF. In nucleotides, the CDR3 is TGCGCCAGCAGCTTGGGGGGACATACGATAGAGACCCAGTACTTC. Filled out from reference TRBV5-1 and TRBJ2-5, the complete variable domain reads KAGVTQTPRYLIKTRGQQVTLSCSPISGHRSVSWYQQTPGQGLQFLFEYFSETQRNKGNFPGRFSGRQFSNSRSEMNVSTLELGDSALYLCASSLGGHTIETQYFGPGTRLLVL.

This chain joins TRBV19 and TRBJ1-5, with a weak D call TRBD1 (6 bases). Germline CDR1 is LNHDA and CDR2 is SQIVND (reference sequence). V was pared by 7 bases and J by 0 bases, with 10 bases between. This CDR3 has 14 residues. DNA for the CDR3: TGTGCCAGTACCGGGACATATAGCAATCAGCCCCAGCATTTT. It codes for CASTGTYSNQPQHF.

Of note for this clone: At the DNA level, this CDR3 is encoded by other sequences in the same sample as well. The chain uses TRBV19 and TRBJ1-2; TRBD1 agrees at 11 bases. Germline assignment: CDR1 LNHDA and CDR2 SQIVND (reference sequence). CDR3 length: 14 amino acids. After removal of 11 bases from V and 5 bases from J, the junction contained 10 bases not matched to a gene. DNA for the CDR3: TGTGCCTCATCTTCCGGGACAGGGGGTTATGGCTACACCTTC. Its translation: CASSSGTGGYGYTF.

J is TRBJ1-2 and V is TRBV6-5; D unresolved. Between the trimmed V and J ends, which lost 7 bases and 3 bases, there was a span of 9 bases. The CDR3 length is 12 residues. In germline, CDR1 is MNHEY, CDR2 SVGAGI. In nucleotides, the CDR3 is TGTGCCAGCACCGGGTTGGACTATGGCTACACCTTC. Its translation: CASTGLDYGYTF.

This chain connects TRBV19 to TRBJ2-5; the match to TRBD1 covers 7 bases. The junction had 12 bases not matched to a gene; V was cut back by 1 base and J by 4 bases. CDR1 LNHDA and CDR2 SQIVND come from the germline V gene (reference sequence). The CDR3 contains 17 residues. DNA for the CDR3: TGTGCCAGTAGTATAGGGCCGAGACAGGGAGTTCGAGAGACCCAGTACTTC. Its protein product is CASSIGPRQGVRETQYF.

This chain links TRBV5-5 with TRBJ2-3; 12 bases align to TRBD1. Germline V gene lookup returns CDR1 SGHKS and CDR2 YYEKEE (reference sequence). This CDR3 is built from 17 residues. Trimming removed 4 bases from V and 3 bases from J; junction bases left unmatched: 9. The CDR3 DNA is TGTGCCAGCAGCGGCAAGTCGGGACAGGGGGCAACAGATACGCAGTATTTT. This sequence encodes CASSGKSGQGATDTQYF.

The chain links TRBV11-3 to TRBJ2-1, with D unclear. CDR1 and CDR2 (germline): SGHNT, YENEEA. Trimming pared 5 bases from V and 9 bases from J, leaving 8 bases between. This CDR3 is 11 amino acids long. The CDR3 is CASSKDAEQFF. The DNA of the CDR3 is TGTGCCAGCAGCAAAGACGCTGAGCAGTTCTTC.

V is TRBV5-8 and J is TRBJ1-6; 8 bases agree with TRBD1. Germline V gene sequence: CDR1 SGHTS, CDR2 YDEGEE. This CDR3 spans 19 amino acids. V lost 1 base and J lost 0; bases outside the gene matches: 9. The CDR3 DNA reads TGTGCCAGCAGCTTGAAGCAGGGGGCGTTCAGCTCCTATAATTCACCCCTCCACTTT. Residues: CASSLKQGAFSSYNSPLHF.

The genes are TRBV23-1 and TRBJ1-1; weak D call: TRBD1 (6 bases). TRBV23-1 is classed as an ORF, of uncertain function. The germline V and J ends were trimmed by 6 bases and 1 base, with 21 bases remaining between them. This CDR3 is 17 amino acids long. This chain's CDR3 is CASSPGLGGVGNTEAFF. CDR3 bases: TGCGCCAGCAGCCCGGGACTAGGGGGGGTAGGGAACACTGAAGCTTTCTTT.

The gene calls are TRBV7-2 and TRBJ2-2; 10 bases align to TRBD2. The CDR3 is made up of 17 amino acids. Trimming at V came to 7 bases and at J to 5 bases, leaving 13 bases not matched to a gene. Germline values: CDR1 SGHTA, CDR2 FQGNSA. CDR3 loop: CASTKGGLAGATGELFF. The CDR3 DNA reads as TGTGCCAGCACGAAGGGTGGGCTAGCGGGAGCGACCGGGGAGCTGTTTTTT.

This chain connects TRBV30 to TRBJ1-6; weak D call: TRBD1 (5 bases). V dropped 3 bases and J dropped 5 bases, with 14 bases sitting between them. This CDR3 spans 15 amino acids. The germline V gene has CDR1 GTSNPN and CDR2 SVGIG (reference sequence). The CDR3 bases are TGTGCCTGGAGGGGACCGATGGGACATAATTCACCCCTCCACTTT. Amino acid sequence: CAWRGPMGHNSPLHF.

The chain is built from TRBV29-1 and TRBJ2-3; possible D gene TRBD1, 6 bases. Trimming shortened V by 5 bases and J by 0 bases, and 12 bases separated the two germline ends. The CDR3 runs 14 residues. Germline V lookup: CDR1 SQVTM, CDR2 ANQGSEA. CDR3 sequence: CSVRNRDSTDTQYF. CDR3 nucleotide sequence: TGCAGCGTTCGCAACAGGGATAGCACAGATACGCAGTATTTT.

The table lists this clone with a few counts. Other DNA sequences from this sample encode an identical CDR3 as well. The chain recombines TRBV30 with TRBJ1-1; D is unresolved. V dropped 0 bases and J dropped 2 bases, with 4 bases sitting between them. The CDR3 covers 12 residues. The germline CDR1 and CDR2 sequences are GTSNPN and SVGIG (reference sequence). CDR3 in amino acids: CAWSVPNTEAFF. The CDR3 DNA follows: TGTGCCTGGAGTGTACCAAACACTGAAGCTTTCTTT.

This chain uses TRBV29-1 with TRBJ1-3; D gene unclear. CDR1 and CDR2 (germline): SQVTM, ANQGSEA. V gave up 4 bases and J gave up 4 bases, with 11 bases separating them. The CDR3 consists of 13 residues. In DNA, the CDR3 is TGCAGCGTTGTTGGTGGATCCGGAAACACCATATATTTT. This gives the protein CSVVGGSGNTIYF.

The rearrangement links TRBV5-1 to TRBJ2-7; TRBD2 is a possible D gene (6 bases). CDR1 SGHRS and CDR2 YFSETQ come from the germline V gene. This CDR3 region has 13 residues. Trimming removed 4 bases from V and 6 bases from J, with 14 bases in between. Written as DNA, the CDR3 is TGCGCCAGCAGCAAGGACCGGGGGTTCGAGCAGTACTTC. Amino acid sequence: CASSKDRGFEQYF.